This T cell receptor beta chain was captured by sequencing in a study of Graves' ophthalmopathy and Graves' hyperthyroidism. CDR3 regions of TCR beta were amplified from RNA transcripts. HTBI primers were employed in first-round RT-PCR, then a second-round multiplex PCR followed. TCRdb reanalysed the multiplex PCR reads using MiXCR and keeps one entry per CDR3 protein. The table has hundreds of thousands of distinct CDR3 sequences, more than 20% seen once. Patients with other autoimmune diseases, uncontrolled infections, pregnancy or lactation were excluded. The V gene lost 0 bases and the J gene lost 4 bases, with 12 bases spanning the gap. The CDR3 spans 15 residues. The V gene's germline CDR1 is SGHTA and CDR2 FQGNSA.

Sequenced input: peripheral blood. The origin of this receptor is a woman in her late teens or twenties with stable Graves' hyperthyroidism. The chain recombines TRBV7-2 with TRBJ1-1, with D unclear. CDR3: CASSLAAILSTEAFF. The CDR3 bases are TGTGCCAGCAGCTTAGCAGCCATCTTGAGCACTGAAGCTTTCTTT. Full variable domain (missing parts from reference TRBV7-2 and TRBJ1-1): GAGVSQSPSNKVTEKGKDVELRCDPISGHTALYWYRQSLGQGLEFLIYFQGNSAPDKSGLPSDRFSAERTGGSVSTLTIQRTQQEDSAVYLCASSLAAILSTEAFFGQGTRLTVV.